This TCR beta chain was sequenced during a study of CD4 T cells in relation to SARS-CoV-2 and coronaviruses. Study as a whole: ViraFEST: roughly ten-day antigen culture of PBMCs, then TCR beta CDR3 sequencing. Negative control cultures got HIV-1 Nef peptides or no peptide. The restricting HLA molecule for shared crossreactive spike epitopes was mapped.

Using immunoSEQ multiplex PCR, the repertoire was profiled, and TCRdb retains in-frame clones only, with some absent. Of 24,000 or so clones listed, around 80% are singletons. By frequency in the sample, this clone is medium-sized. Its antigen is unknown. Trimming left V 0 bases short and J 5 bases short, with 12 bases between. Germline V gene lookup returns CDR1 SGHRS and CDR2 YFSETQ. The CDR3 runs 15 residues. Before the COVID-19 pandemic, during about 2010-2018, CD4+ T cells were taken from unexposed donors. Isolation of CD4+ T cells took place after approximately 10 days in culture. As cell numbers allowed, unexposed-donor CD4+ T cells faced SARS-CoV-2 S/N and four cold-coronavirus spikes.

J is TRBJ1-5 and V is TRBV5-1; no definite D call. Sample: CD4+ T cells from PBMCs, cultured in vitro. The TCR sequence derives from a human donor in good health. The CDR3 DNA is TGCGCCAGCAGCTTGGCCAGTACAGCCGATCAGCCCCAGCATTTT. Translated: CASSLASTADQPQHF.